This TCR beta chain was captured by sequencing in a study of glioma-infiltrating T cells after dendritic cell vaccination. The method was immunoSEQ multiplex PCR; TCRdb's version includes in-frame clones alone and lacks a portion of them. Of approximately 36,000 clones listed, 82% are singletons. This specimen was blood, taken before dendritic cell vaccination. The sequence came from a human donor with glioblastoma.

The CDR3 DNA is TGCGCCAGCAGCCAAACCCAGGACAGGAACTACGAGCAGTACTTC. Translated: CASSQTQDRNYEQYF. The V and J genes are TRBV4-1 and TRBJ2-7; 7 positions match TRBD1. CDR1 is MGHRA and CDR2 is YSYEKL in the germline V gene. Trimming cost V 2 bases and J 3 bases; bases outside gene matches: 7. This CDR3 spans 15 amino acids.